One T cell receptor (beta chain) is described in this entry. This clone's antigen is unknown. Compared with germline, one end of the junction differs, possibly owing to a read error. These data are taken from a study of blood T cells in healthy people across ages (dated by TCRdb to the mid-2010s). In terms of the full investigation: In model experiments, roughly one uniquely barcoded TCR beta cDNA molecule per two T cells was captured by template switching. Donors of different ages were randomly distributed across sequencing lanes to avoid experimental bias. For two donors (one aged 18 to 29 and one aged 80 or older), the study analyzed two additional independent replicas of 1 million unique cDNA reads from the same blood draw. The donors were divided into four age groups: young (average approximately 17 years), middle-aged (around 41), aged (about 56) and long-lived (roughly 86). The study measured age-related changes in TCR beta repertoire diversity using deep sequencing normalized with unique cDNA molecular identifiers.

Study-wide findings and limitations: Because donor CMV infection status was unknown, age-related changes in expanded clonotypes were potentially confounded. As age increased, observed TCR beta diversity per million T cells dropped in a roughly linear way, and a significant reduction was already evident by age around 41. Compared with the aged group, the long-lived group had more naive CD4+ T cells, fewer expanded clones and increased TCR diversity, suggesting age selection. Estimates of total diversity based on one million sequenced T cells were regarded as lower bounds and as underestimates. Bulk unsorted PBMC profiling prevented conclusive comparison of naive and antigen-experienced compartments. Observed TCR beta diversity correlated strongly with the percentage of naive T cells measured by flow cytometry.

Library method: 5' RACE. The sequencer listed for this sample is Illumina HiSeq 2500. The second PCR ran for about 6 to 11 cycles and used a J-beta primer mix along with a sample-barcoded 5' primer. A unique molecular identifier was introduced onto each TCR beta cDNA molecule by a template-switch 5' adaptor carrying 12 random nucleotides. Each sample yielded at least 2.5 million CDR3-containing paired-end reads. First-strand cDNA was synthesized from all RNA with the Mint cDNA synthesis kit, primed by a TRBC-specific oligonucleotide. Following uracil-DNA glycosylase treatment, all cDNA underwent a first 18-cycle PCR with the universal primers M1SS and BC2_uni_R. The published analysis was carried out like this. Normalization of each sample was performed by random selection of 1 million high-quality reads, each carrying a distinct molecular identifier. Instead of being binned into consensus sequences, reads with shared molecular identifiers were discarded. CDR3 identification, clonotype clustering and error correction used MiTCR with a Q25 quality threshold and the strictest error-elimination algorithm. A nonparametric unseen species model using Euler transformation provided a lower-bound estimate of total TCR beta diversity. Using fastp at Q25 and MiXCR, TCRdb reprocessed the public reads and kept productive beta chains. For every CDR3 protein sequence, its rows merge into one entry that carries the most common genes and DNA. TCRdb, rather than the study authors, made the V and J calls. Here the sample has 1.5 million to 2 million distinct CDR3 sequences; roughly 28% occur a single time. 7.7% of the sample belongs to the ten largest clones.

The cysteine opens and the phenylalanine closes a CDR3 of 15 amino acids. Only CDR3 DNA is held: 45 bases, read in frame from base 1. The germline V gene (reference sequence) supplies CDR1 MNHNY and CDR2 SVGAGI. The donors were around 39 Caucasian individuals from Russia, aged about 6 to 95 years, who were systemically healthy. Each donor gave around 9.5 milliliters of peripheral blood, collected into EDTA-treated Vacutainer tubes. PBMCs were isolated by Ficoll-Paque density-gradient centrifugation, with at least 7 million obtained per sample. Total RNA was extracted from PBMCs with Trizol reagent, with at least 5.5 micrograms obtained per sample. The percentages of naive CD45RAhigh/CD27high T cells were determined by flow cytometry on a PBMC aliquot from every donor.

This TCR derives from a young woman in good health. This chain joins TRBV6-6 to TRBJ1-6, and possibly TRBD1, on 6 matching bases. Sequenced input: blood. In nucleotides, the sequence is TGTGCCAACAGTTACAACCCGAACAGGGAATCACCCCTCCACTTT. It translates to CANSYNPNRESPLHF.